This T cell receptor beta chain was captured by sequencing in a study of metastatic and nonmetastatic thyroid tumors (dated by TCRdb to 2020 to 2021). Study-wide context: Repertoires from peripheral blood and from tumor or nodule tissue samples of malignant and benign thyroid patients were compared.

This clone was seen many times. Its antigen specificity is not known. The input lacks base qualities; no much larger clone sits a single base away. Other DNA variants within this sample encode the same CDR3. Library preparation used PCR. Sequencer: Illumina HiSeq 4000. The TCR beta-chain CDR3 region of each patient was profiled by high-throughput sequencing. The original methods were these. CDR3 differences across clinicopathological groups were used to build a classifier for discriminating distant-metastatic papillary thyroid cancer patients. The Shannon index was used to assess repertoire diversity, and the Morisita-Horn index was used to assess tumor-blood repertoire similarity. TCRdb trimmed the raw reads at Q25, called clones with MiXCR and kept productive beta chains. None of the V and J calls come from the authors' own analysis; TCRdb made them. This sample is represented by some 40,000 clones; 13% of them were singletons. Of the sample, approximately 9.5% is held by the ten largest clones.

The V end gives up 5 bases and the J end 5 bases, leaving 17 bases in the junction not matched to a gene. The CDR3 sequence holds 18 residues, the cysteine and phenylalanine included. Just CDR3 DNA is preserved here, 54 bases in frame from base 1. Based on the germline V gene, the CDR1 and CDR2 sequences are MNHNS and SASEGT. Summary of the overall study and its limitations: In both blood and tumor samples, malignant tumors were reported to have significantly higher TCR beta diversity than benign nodules.

No patient had received any treatment before thyroid surgery. The study retrospectively analysed patient clinical samples collected from about 2012 to 2018 using T-cell receptor beta sequencing. The chain employs TRBV6-1 and TRBJ2-5, and 10 junction bases match TRBD1. This TCR was sampled from a female donor with papillary thyroid cancer or a benign thyroid nodule (not recorded which). Some clones in this sample may be carry-over from other donors' samples. The sequenced sample consisted of blood. The DNA sequence is TGTGCCAGCAGTCCCCGAAGGCGGAGACAGGGGGCGGGGGAGACCCAGTACTTC. This gives the protein CASSPRRRRQGAGETQYF.